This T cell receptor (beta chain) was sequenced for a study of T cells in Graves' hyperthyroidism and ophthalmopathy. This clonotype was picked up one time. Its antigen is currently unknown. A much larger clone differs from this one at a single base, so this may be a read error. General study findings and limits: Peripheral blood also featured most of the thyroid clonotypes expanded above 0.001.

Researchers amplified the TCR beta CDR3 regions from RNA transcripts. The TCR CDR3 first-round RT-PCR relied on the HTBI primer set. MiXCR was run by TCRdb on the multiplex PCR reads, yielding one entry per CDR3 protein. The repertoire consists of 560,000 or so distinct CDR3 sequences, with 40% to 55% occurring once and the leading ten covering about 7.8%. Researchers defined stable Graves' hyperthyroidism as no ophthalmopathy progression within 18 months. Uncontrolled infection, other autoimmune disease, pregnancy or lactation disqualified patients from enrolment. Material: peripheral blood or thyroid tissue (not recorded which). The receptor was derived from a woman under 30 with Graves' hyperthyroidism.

The CDR3 bases are TGCAGTGCTAGTGCGCACTACGAGCAGCACTTC. Its translation is CSASAHYEQHF. The chain carries TRBV20-1 and TRBJ2-7, with D uncertain. The CDR3 is 11 amino acids. Germline lookup yields CDR1 DFQATT and CDR2 SNEGSKA (reference sequence).